The TCR beta chain described here comes from a study of control samples from healthy donors and cancer patients. Germline CDR1 and CDR2: SQVTM and ANQGSEA. This CDR3 has 12 residues. V shed 8 bases and J 3 bases; nucleotides not matched to a gene: 2. Generated by immunoSEQ multiplex PCR, the TCRdb table keeps only in-frame clones and is missing some. Of around 170,000 clones in the sample, 90% were seen once. Sample: blood. The gene calls are TRBV29-1 and TRBJ1-2; 11 nucleotides match TRBD1. The sequence derives from a woman aged 45 to 65 in good health. The CDR3 is CSSGQGDYGYTF. The CDR3, as DNA: TGCAGCTCGGGACAGGGGGACTATGGCTACACCTTC.